This TCR beta chain was sequenced in a study of CD8 T cells in ankylosing spondylitis. Study-wide findings and caveats: Significant enrichment of disease-linked clones was reported in matched ankylosing spondylitis synovial fluid. Seven to nine highly homologous variants formed a TCR beta motif that appeared characteristic of ankylosing spondylitis blood.

Trimming left V 1 base short and J 4 bases short, with 14 bases between. The CDR3 loop spans 15 amino acids. CDR1 and CDR2 from the germline V gene are LGHDT and YNNKEL (reference sequence). Points on this clonotype: Its target is not known.

Libraries for TCR beta were made by quantitative 5'-RACE with molecular barcodes. TCRdb reanalysed the 5' RACE reads using MiXCR and keeps one entry per CDR3 protein. The table lists hundreds of thousands of distinct CDR3 sequences, roughly 15% of them singletons. Sequenced material: blood, either unsorted or a sorted T cell fraction (not recorded which). V is TRBV3-1 and J is TRBJ2-7, with D unclear. This clonotype was obtained from a male donor with ankylosing spondylitis. The CDR3 nucleotides are TGTGCCAGCAGCCAAGGACTTCCCGCCGGGTACGAGCAGTACTTC. Translated, it gives CASSQGLPAGYEQYF.